This TCR beta chain was identified in a study of technical replicates of blood from several donors. Libraries were prepared by immunoSEQ multiplex PCR; TCRdb keeps only in-frame clonotypes and omits some of them. This sample has approximately 41,000 clones, with 96% found just once. V gave up 4 bases and J gave up 0 bases, with 11 bases separating them. The germline gives CDR1 SGHNT, CDR2 YYREEE (reference sequence). The CDR3 totals 15 residues. The sequence derives from a human donor in good health. The sample taken for sequencing was T cells isolated from PBMCs. The rearrangement links TRBV5-4 to TRBJ2-1, with unresolved D. DNA for the CDR3: TGTGCCAGCAGCCTGCCCCCGAGCTCCTACAATGAGCAGTTCTTC. Amino acids: CASSLPPSSYNEQFF.